This TCR beta chain was observed in a study of blood T cell repertoires in COVID-19. Study details: From the United States, Italy and Spain came samples of acute and convalescent COVID-19. From T cells, B-cell-depleted T cells, or PBMCs came the material, which was cDNA or gDNA.

In the authors' workflow: Estimation of nucleated cell counts was performed using reference gene primer amplification. Assay: immunoSEQ multiplex PCR; the TCRdb copy retains only in-frame clones and omits some. V, J and clone size reflect that table, while D and trimming were determined from the DNA. Among more than 45,000 clones listed, 90% were seen once. CDR3 length equals 14 residues. Per the germline V gene, CDR1 is LNHNV and CDR2 is YYDKDF (reference sequence). Between the trimmed V and J ends, which lost 0 bases and 1 base, there was a span of 7 bases. The receptor was derived from a human donor in a cohort sampled during active COVID-19. The sample consisted of peripheral blood. The chain uses TRBV15 and TRBJ2-7, with TRBD2 as a possible D gene (6 bases). The CDR3 reads CATSREGGSYEQYF. The CDR3 DNA reads TGTGCCACCAGCAGAGAGGGGGGATCCTACGAGCAGTACTTC. Full variable domain (missing parts from reference TRBV15 and TRBJ2-7): DAMVIQNPRYQVTQFGKPVTLSCSQTLNHNVMYWYQQKSSQAPKLLFHYYDKDFNNEADTPDNFQSRRPNTSFCFLDIRSPGLGDTAMYLCATSREGGSYEQYFGPGTRLTVT.